A selection of T cell receptor beta chains follows, all from one sample in a study of long-term antiretroviral therapy in people with HIV. Clones were sequenced by immunoSEQ multiplex PCR, and TCRdb holds only the in-frame ones, with some missing. The sample holds tens of thousands of clones, about 95% seen once. Sequenced here: unsorted PBMCs, sampled approximately 6.3 years after starting antiretroviral therapy. These receptors all come from a man aged 25 to 40 with HIV. The CDR3 runs from the conserved cysteine through the conserved F or W. The order of the fields is J gene, D gene, V gene, CDR3 protein. A D gene is named only where the DNA matches it firmly.

>TRBJ2-3|.|TRBV19
CASRIGGAYSTDTQYF
>TRBJ1-5|TRBD1|TRBV28
CASSFRGQGSNQPQHF
>TRBJ1-5|.|TRBV9
CASSAGGNNQPQHF
>TRBJ1-2|.|TRBV10-3
CAISGSRGADYGYTF
>TRBJ2-5|TRBD1|TRBV5-1
CASSFSVFTGVETQYF
>TRBJ2-3|.|TRBV10-3
CAISFGDTQYF
>TRBJ2-5|.|TRBV7-8
CASSLIADLQETQYF
>TRBJ2-3|TRBD1|TRBV18
CASSPPGQRSTDTQYF
>TRBJ1-6|TRBD1|TRBV7-3
CASSRTGFHNSPLHF
>TRBJ1-1|.|TRBV9
CASSVIGANTEAFF
>TRBJ2-5|TRBD2|TRBV5-1
CASSLAGLAGGLETQYF
>TRBJ2-7|.|TRBV28
CASNPGPLYEQYF
>TRBJ2-7|.|TRBV19
CASRNKGDYEQYF
>TRBJ1-2|.|TRBV4-1
CASSQETGDPNYGYTF
>TRBJ2-1|TRBD2|TRBV5-1
CASSLDTSGSYEQFF
>TRBJ1-1|.|TRBV7-2
CASSLSGAEAFF
>TRBJ2-1|.|TRBV19
CASSMPDSSYNEQFF
>TRBJ2-7|.|TRBV9
CASSEEWEDEQYF
>TRBJ1-1|.|TRBV5-1
CASSLEPARQLNTEAFF
>TRBJ1-2|.|TRBV11-2
CASSHSGNYGYTF
>TRBJ2-1|.|TRBV27
CASSLSSAGSYNEQFF
>TRBJ2-5|TRBD2|TRBV2
CASSDRLAVETQYF
>TRBJ1-2|.|TRBV30
CAWYTGTGRGYTF
>TRBJ1-1|.|TRBV6-6
CASSYGTEAFF
>TRBJ1-5|.|TRBV28
CASSPLDKGNQPQHF
>TRBJ1-1|.|TRBV19
CASSIGRVNTEAFF
>TRBJ2-7|TRBD2|TRBV10-3
CASSYGGAYEQYF
>TRBJ1-2|.|TRBV20-1
CSASGSGGYTF
>TRBJ1-1|.|TRBV11-2
CASSLGWESEAFF
>TRBJ2-7|.|TRBV5-4
CASSLGTSNEQYF
>TRBJ2-3|TRBD2|TRBV30
CAWGTGTSGSTDTQYF
>TRBJ1-2|.|TRBV29-1
CSVDGGRTNYGYTF
>TRBJ2-2|.|TRBV6-4
CASSDSIGELFF
>TRBJ2-5|.|TRBV7-3
CASSPGTVRETQYF
>TRBJ2-7|TRBD1|TRBV5-1
CASSAFGTGGLYEQYF
>TRBJ1-2|.|TRBV7-9
CASSLARGNGYTF
>TRBJ1-1|.|TRBV19
CASSTFSGITTEAFF
>TRBJ2-3|TRBD2|TRBV5-1
CASSLVSSGGADTQYF
>TRBJ2-1|.|TRBV23-1
CASSQTNWFF
>TRBJ1-1|.|TRBV29-1
CSVDTHTNTEAFF
>TRBJ2-7|TRBD1|TRBV28
CASSRPGQNYEQYF
>TRBJ2-2|.|TRBV7-7
CASSLDLGTGELFF
>TRBJ1-1|.|TRBV30
CAWSRGLGTEAFF
>TRBJ1-3|.|TRBV7-2
CASSSPASGNTIYF
>TRBJ2-5|.|TRBV2
CASKDEAETQYF
>TRBJ2-7|.|TRBV9
CASSGGGRGTVEQYF
>TRBJ2-1|TRBD1|TRBV7-8
CASSLGGQGLRNEQFF
>TRBJ2-3|TRBD2|TRBV18
CASSPWTSGGDYSTDTQYF
>TRBJ2-1|.|TRBV27
CASSPGPYNEQFF
>TRBJ2-7|.|TRBV5-4
CASSIGQTYEQYF
>TRBJ2-3|.|TRBV7-2
CASSKRVGGPSTDTQYF
>TRBJ1-2|.|TRBV2
CASSEKAPTGGYTF
>TRBJ1-2|.|TRBV7-2
CASSLATGRFGYTF
>TRBJ1-5|.|TRBV11-2
CASSLEGPGQPQHF
>TRBJ2-3|TRBD2|TRBV9
CASSGTSGKNTDTQYF